The 17 T cell receptor beta chains presented below share a single source sample, sequenced in a study of HIV-infected patients and healthy controls. TCRdb recomputed calls from the 5' RACE reads with MiXCR, one row per CDR3 protein. The sample holds some 70,000 distinct CDR3 sequences; 15% to 20% are singletons and the top ten take more than 1.3%. Material: CD4+ T cells from blood. The receptors were sampled from a human donor in good health.

This clonotype has a count of ten or more. The gene calls are TRBV5-1 and TRBJ1-6; TRBD1 matches at 11 bases. CDR1 is SGHRS, CDR2 YFSETQ, per germline. The V and J ends lost 4 bases and 9 bases, in that order; junction bases with no gene match: 6. The CDR3 has 15 amino acids. Written as DNA, the CDR3 is TGCGCCAGCAGCCGGACAGGGGGCGCGGGTTCACCCCTCCACTTT. This codes for CASSRTGGAGSPLHF.

This chain links TRBV7-2 with TRBJ1-5; D remains ambiguous. V dropped 3 bases and J dropped 2 bases, with 8 bases sitting between them. The CDR3 spans 14 residues. Looked up from germline, CDR1 is SGHTA and CDR2 is FQGNSA. CDR3 nucleotides: TGTGCCAGCAGCTTCAGCGGAGGCAATCAGCCCCAGCATTTT. This sequence encodes CASSFSGGNQPQHF.

At least ten counts were recorded for this clonotype. The CDR3 loop reads CASSAENTGELFF. The CDR3, as DNA: TGTGCCAGCAGTGCCGAGAACACCGGGGAGCTGTTTTTT. This chain connects TRBV2 to TRBJ2-2; no reliable D call. The CDR3 length is 13 residues. CDR1 and CDR2 from the germline V gene are SNHLY and FYNNEI. V shed 4 bases and J shed 1 base, with 4 bases lying between them.

The sample holds a few counts of this clonotype. The chain is built from TRBV4-1 and TRBJ1-6; 9 bases agree with TRBD1. Germline V CDR1 and CDR2: MGHRA, YSYEKL. This CDR3 is built from 16 residues. V shed 3 bases, J shed 6 bases, and the junction held 6 bases outside the gene matches. CDR3 in DNA: TGCGCCAGCAGCCAGCTCCCGGGACAGGGTAATTCACCCCTCCACTTT. It translates to CASSQLPGQGNSPLHF.

This clonotype was recorded many times. The CDR3 sequence is CASSLAGGTAFF. In DNA form, the CDR3 reads TGTGCCAGCAGCTTAGCAGGGGGAACAGCTTTCTTT. The gene calls are TRBV11-3 and TRBJ1-1, with 7 bases fitting TRBD1. The V gene's germline CDR1 is SGHNT and CDR2 YENEEA. Trimming cost V 1 base and J 10 bases; bases outside gene matches: 3. The CDR3 totals 12 residues.

This clonotype was seen ten or more times. The J gene is TRBJ1-3, the V gene TRBV12-3 or TRBV12-4, with 7 nucleotides matching TRBD1. The V and J ends lost 6 bases and 0 bases, in that order; junction bases with no gene match: 14. CDR3 length equals 18 residues. The CDR3 sequence: CASRGGPGGFSSGNTIYF. CDR3 coding DNA: TGTGCCAGCAGGGGGGGGCCAGGGGGTTTTAGCTCTGGAAACACCATATATTTT.

This clonotype was recorded a few times. The V gene is TRBV7-2, the J gene TRBJ1-6, with 7 bases that match TRBD1. Germline-derived CDR1 and CDR2 are SGHTA and FQGNSA. V shed 0 bases, J shed 10 bases, and the junction held 3 bases outside the gene matches. The CDR3 contains 14 residues. The CDR3 here is CASSLAHRGSPLHF. CDR3 nucleotide sequence: TGTGCCAGCAGCTTAGCCCACAGGGGATCACCCCTCCACTTT.

This clonotype has a count of ten or more. V gene TRBV5-5 combines with J gene TRBJ1-1; possible D gene TRBD1, 5 bases. The CDR3 totals 13 residues. The germline gives CDR1 SGHKS, CDR2 YYEKEE (reference sequence). V was shortened by 2 bases and J by 7 bases, with 12 bases between the two germline ends. The CDR3 bases are TGTGCCAGCAGCTTATATCCGGGGGGTGAAGCTTTCTTT. This encodes CASSLYPGGEAFF.

This clonotype was recorded many times. The chain has TRBV12-3 or TRBV12-4 and TRBJ1-1; unclear D gene. The CDR3 loop spans 12 amino acids. Trimming cost V 6 bases and J 2 bases, with 7 bases left between them. CDR3 loop: CASRVLNTEAFF. The CDR3 nucleotides are TGTGCCAGCAGGGTCCTCAACACTGAAGCTTTCTTT.

In this sample, this clonotype turned up many times. CDR3 nucleotide sequence: TGCAGTGCAACCACGGGACAGCGCACAGATACGCAGTATTTT. Amino acid sequence: CSATTGQRTDTQYF. This chain connects TRBV29-1 to TRBJ2-3; 7 nucleotides line up with TRBD1. From germline, CDR1 is SQVTM and CDR2 ANQGSEA. This CDR3 comprises 14 residues.

The V and J genes are TRBV19 and TRBJ1-5; D remains ambiguous. Germline CDR1 is LNHDA and CDR2 is SQIVND (reference sequence). This CDR3 spans 15 amino acids. Trimming removed 3 bases at V and 7 bases at J, with 16 bases between. Written as DNA, the CDR3 is TGTGCCAGTAGTATCTTATCCCAGGTCGACCAGCCCCAGCATTTT. This codes for CASSILSQVDQPQHF.

The genes are TRBV6-5 and TRBJ2-7; D perhaps matches TRBD1 (5 bases). This CDR3 region has 13 residues. CDR1 is MNHEY and CDR2 is SVGAGI in the germline V gene. Trimming left V 10 bases short and J 7 bases short, with 20 bases between. CDR3 coding DNA: TGTGCCACCACTCGGGCAGGGCTGTATGAGCAGTACTTC. Its translation is CATTRAGLYEQYF.

Only a few counts were recorded for this clonotype. The gene calls are TRBV12-5 and TRBJ1-4; D might be TRBD1 (6 bases). The V end lost 0 bases, the J end lost 0 bases, and 14 bases lay between the germline ends. This CDR3 has 18 amino acids. Germline CDR1 is LGHNT and CDR2 is FRNRAP. This chain's CDR3 is CASGLVPGARATNEKLFF. As DNA, the CDR3 is TGTGCTAGTGGTTTGGTACCAGGGGCAAGAGCAACTAATGAAAAACTGTTTTTT.

This rearrangement joins TRBV15 to TRBJ1-5; D gene ambiguous. Trimming shortened V by 0 bases and J by 3 bases, and 15 bases separated the two germline ends. CDR3 length equals 17 residues. The germline V gene has CDR1 LNHNV and CDR2 YYDKDF (reference sequence). The CDR3 loop is CATSRDFRPGNNQPQHF. In DNA form, the CDR3 reads TGTGCCACCAGCAGAGACTTCCGTCCGGGCAACAATCAGCCCCAGCATTTT.

The rearrangement links TRBV6-5 to TRBJ1-1; 7 nucleotides align to TRBD1. The CDR3 runs 13 residues. Germline lookup yields CDR1 MNHEY and CDR2 SVGAGI. Germline trimming cut 6 bases from V and 6 bases from J; bases unmatched to any gene: 7. CDR3 region: CASRAQGRAEAFF. The DNA of the CDR3 is TGTGCCAGCAGAGCACAGGGGAGAGCTGAAGCTTTCTTT.

The table lists this clonotype with a few counts. The rearrangement links TRBV5-4 to TRBJ2-7, with D perhaps matching TRBD1 (6 bases). This CDR3 is 16 amino acids long. The V gene lost 4 bases and the J gene lost 1 base, with 18 bases spanning the gap. Germline-derived CDR1 and CDR2 are SGHNT and YYREEE (reference sequence). The DNA of the CDR3 is TGTGCCAGCAGCGGATCCGGGACACAGAAATCCTACGAGCAGTACTTC. Its protein is CASSGSGTQKSYEQYF.

This clonotype showed up just once. V is TRBV7-9 and J is TRBJ1-6; D is possibly TRBD1 (6 bases). Per the germline V gene, CDR1 is SEHNR and CDR2 is FQNEAQ (reference sequence). V dropped 1 base and J dropped 11 bases, with 15 bases sitting between them. This CDR3 region has 15 residues. The CDR3 region is CASSLVLPGDPPLHF. The DNA for the CDR3 is TGTGCCAGCAGCTTAGTTCTGCCAGGGGATCCACCCCTCCACTTT.